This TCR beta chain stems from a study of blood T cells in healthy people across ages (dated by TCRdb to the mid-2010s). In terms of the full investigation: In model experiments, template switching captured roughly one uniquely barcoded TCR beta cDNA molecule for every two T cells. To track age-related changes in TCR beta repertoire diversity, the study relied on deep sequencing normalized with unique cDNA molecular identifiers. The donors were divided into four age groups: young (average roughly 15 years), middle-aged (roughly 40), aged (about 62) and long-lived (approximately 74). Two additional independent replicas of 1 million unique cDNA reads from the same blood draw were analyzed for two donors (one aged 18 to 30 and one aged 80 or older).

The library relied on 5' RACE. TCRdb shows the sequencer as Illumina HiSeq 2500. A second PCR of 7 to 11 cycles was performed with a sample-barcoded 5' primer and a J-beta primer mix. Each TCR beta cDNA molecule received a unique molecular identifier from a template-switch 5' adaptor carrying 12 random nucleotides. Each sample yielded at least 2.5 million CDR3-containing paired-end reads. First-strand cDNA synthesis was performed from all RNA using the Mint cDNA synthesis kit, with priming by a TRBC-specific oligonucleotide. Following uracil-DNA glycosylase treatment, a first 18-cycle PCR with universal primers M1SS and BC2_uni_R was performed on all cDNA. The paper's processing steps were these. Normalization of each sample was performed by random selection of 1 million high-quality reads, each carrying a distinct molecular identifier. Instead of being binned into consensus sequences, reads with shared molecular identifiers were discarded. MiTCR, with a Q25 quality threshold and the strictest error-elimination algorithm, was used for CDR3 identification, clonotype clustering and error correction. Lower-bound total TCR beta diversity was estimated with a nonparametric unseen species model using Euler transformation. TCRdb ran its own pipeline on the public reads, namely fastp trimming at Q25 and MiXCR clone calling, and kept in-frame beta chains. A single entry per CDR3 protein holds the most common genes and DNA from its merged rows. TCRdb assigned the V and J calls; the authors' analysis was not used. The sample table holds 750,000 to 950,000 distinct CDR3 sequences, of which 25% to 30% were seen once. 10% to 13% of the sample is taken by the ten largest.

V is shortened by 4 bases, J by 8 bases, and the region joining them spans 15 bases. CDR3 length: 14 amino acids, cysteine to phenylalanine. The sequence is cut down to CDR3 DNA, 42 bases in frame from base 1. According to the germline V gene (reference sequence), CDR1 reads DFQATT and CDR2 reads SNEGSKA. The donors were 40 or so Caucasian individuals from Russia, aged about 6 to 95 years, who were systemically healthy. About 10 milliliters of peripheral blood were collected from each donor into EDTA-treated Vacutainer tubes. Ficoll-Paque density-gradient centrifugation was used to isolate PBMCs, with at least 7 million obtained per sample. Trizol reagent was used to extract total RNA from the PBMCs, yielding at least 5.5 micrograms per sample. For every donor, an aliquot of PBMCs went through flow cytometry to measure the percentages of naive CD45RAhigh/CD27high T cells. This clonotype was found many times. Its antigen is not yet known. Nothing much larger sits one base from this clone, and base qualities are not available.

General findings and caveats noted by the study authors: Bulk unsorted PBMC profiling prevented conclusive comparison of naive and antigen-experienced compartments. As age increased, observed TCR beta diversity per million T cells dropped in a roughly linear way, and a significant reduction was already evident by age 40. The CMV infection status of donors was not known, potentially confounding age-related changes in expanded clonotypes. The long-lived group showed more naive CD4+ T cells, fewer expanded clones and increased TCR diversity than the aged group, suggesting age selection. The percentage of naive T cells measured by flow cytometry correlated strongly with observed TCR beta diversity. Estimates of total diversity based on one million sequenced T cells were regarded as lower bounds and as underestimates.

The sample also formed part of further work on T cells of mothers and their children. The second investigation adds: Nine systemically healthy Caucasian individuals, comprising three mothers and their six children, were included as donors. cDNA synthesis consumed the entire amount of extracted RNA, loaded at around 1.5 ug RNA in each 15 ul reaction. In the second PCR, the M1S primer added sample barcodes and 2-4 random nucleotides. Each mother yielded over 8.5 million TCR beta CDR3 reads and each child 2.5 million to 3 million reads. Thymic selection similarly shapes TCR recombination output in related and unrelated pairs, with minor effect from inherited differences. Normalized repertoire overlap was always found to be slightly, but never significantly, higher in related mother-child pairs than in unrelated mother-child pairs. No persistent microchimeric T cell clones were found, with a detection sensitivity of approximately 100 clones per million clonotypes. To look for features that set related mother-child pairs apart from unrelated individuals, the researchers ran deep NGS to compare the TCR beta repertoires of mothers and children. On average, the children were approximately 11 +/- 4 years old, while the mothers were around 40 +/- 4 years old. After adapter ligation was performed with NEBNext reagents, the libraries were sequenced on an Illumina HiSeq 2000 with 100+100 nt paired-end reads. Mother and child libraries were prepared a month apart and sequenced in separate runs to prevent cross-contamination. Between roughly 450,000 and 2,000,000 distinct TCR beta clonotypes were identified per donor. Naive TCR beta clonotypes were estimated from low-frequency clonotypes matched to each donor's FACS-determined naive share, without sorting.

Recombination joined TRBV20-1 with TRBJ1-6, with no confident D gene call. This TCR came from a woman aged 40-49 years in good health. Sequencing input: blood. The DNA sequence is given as TGCAGTGCTAAATCCGGGCCTGGGGATTCACCCCTCCACTTT. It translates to CSAKSGPGDSPLHF.